The 28 T cell receptor beta chains given below trace back to one sample, sequenced in a study of CD8+ T cells in alopecia areata. Treatment described: oral pan-JAK inhibitor, 5-10 mg twice daily. Following extraction, RNA underwent reverse transcription to cDNA, which served as the sequencing template. Sequencing used immunoSEQ multiplex PCR; TCRdb keeps in-frame clones, though not all of them. The sample records 150,000 to 250,000 clones, 58% being singletons. The sample here was CD4+ T cells sorted from blood, taken at week 24, from a patient treated with tofacitinib. Receptor source: a human donor with alopecia areata.

The V and J genes are TRBV7-2 and TRBJ2-5; unclear D gene. Germline V CDR1 and CDR2: SGHTA, FQGNSA. V gave up 1 base and J gave up 2 bases, with 8 bases separating them. The CDR3 has 14 residues. DNA for the CDR3: TGTGCCAGCAGCTTAGGCAGGAGTCAAGAGACCCAGTACTTC. Encoded protein: CASSLGRSQETQYF.

The chain combines TRBV28 with TRBJ2-4; the match to TRBD2 covers 12 bases. The CDR3 loop spans 16 amino acids. Germline CDR1 is MDHEN and CDR2 is SYDVKM. With 8 bases clipped from V and 3 bases from J, the junction kept 8 bases outside the gene matches. CDR3 in amino acids: CASVTSGSGSKNIQYF. The CDR3 DNA is TGTGCCAGCGTGACTAGCGGGAGCGGAAGCAAAAACATTCAGTACTTC.

The rearrangement uses TRBV2 and TRBJ2-5; 12 bases line up with TRBD2. CDR1 and CDR2 from the germline V gene are SNHLY and FYNNEI. V lost 6 bases, J lost 4 bases, and 3 bases stayed unmatched. The CDR3 has 14 residues. CDR3 sequence (DNA): TGTGCCAGCAGCCCGGGACTAGCGGGAGAGACCCAGTACTTC. Amino acids: CASSPGLAGETQYF.

In its sample, this clone was seen a few times. The genes are TRBV5-1 and TRBJ2-5, with unresolved D. Germline loops: CDR1 SGHRS, CDR2 YFSETQ. CDR3 length: 13 residues. Trimming pared 0 bases from V and 4 bases from J, leaving 7 bases between. The DNA for the CDR3 is TGCGCCAGCAGCTTGGTCTGGGGAGAGACCCAGTACTTC. It yields the protein CASSLVWGETQYF. The whole variable domain, filled in from reference TRBV5-1 and TRBJ2-5, reads KAGVTQTPRYLIKTRGQQVTLSCSPISGHRSVSWYQQTPGQGLQFLFEYFSETQRNKGNFPGRFSGRQFSNSRSEMNVSTLELGDSALYLCASSLVWGETQYFGPGTRLLVL.

The V gene is TRBV7-2, the J gene TRBJ2-2; D may be TRBD1 or TRBD2 (5 bases each). Germline V CDR1 and CDR2: SGHTA, FQGNSA. The CDR3 consists of 19 residues. Trimming removed 2 bases from V and 2 bases from J, with 21 bases in between. The CDR3 reads CASSLMRPTGTGNTGELFF. The CDR3 DNA is TGTGCCAGCAGCTTAATGAGGCCCACTGGGACGGGAAACACCGGGGAGCTGTTTTTT.

In its sample, this clone was seen a few times. The rearrangement uses TRBV5-1 and TRBJ2-7; no clear D. V dropped 1 base and J dropped 4 bases, with 12 bases sitting between them. The CDR3 has 14 residues. Germline V gene data show CDR1 as SGHRS and CDR2 as YFSETQ. CDR3: CASSLYQTGYEQYF. CDR3 DNA sequence: TGCGCCAGCAGCTTGTATCAGACGGGTTACGAGCAGTACTTC.

The chain combines TRBV5-4 with TRBJ1-2; no firm D call. With 0 bases removed from V and 7 bases from J, the gap between germline ends came to 16 bases. Per the germline V gene, CDR1 is SGHNT and CDR2 is YYREEE (reference sequence). The CDR3 length is 15 residues. CDR3 DNA sequence: TGTGCCAGCAGCTTGGCCGTAGGGCCCCTCGGTGGCTACACCTTC. Its protein is CASSLAVGPLGGYTF.

The V gene is TRBV7-2, the J gene TRBJ2-7, with 9 bases fitting TRBD2. J gave up 4 bases and V 3 bases, and 1 base lay outside the gene matches. The CDR3 has 13 residues. In germline, CDR1 is SGHTA, CDR2 FQGNSA. This chain's CDR3 is CASSFSGRYEQYF. As DNA, the CDR3 is TGTGCCAGCAGCTTTAGCGGGAGATACGAGCAGTACTTC.

This clone was seen once. The chain joins TRBV4-3 to TRBJ2-6, with a weak D call TRBD1 (5 bases). Trimming removed 1 base at V and 1 base at J, with 11 bases between. The CDR3 covers 17 residues. The V gene's germline CDR1 is LGHNA and CDR2 YSLEER. CDR3 bases: TGCGCCAGCAGCCAAGTAGGGGCCGGGTCTGGGGCCAACGTCCTGACTTTC. It codes for CASSQVGAGSGANVLTF.

The chain's CDR3 is CASSQDRTVQETQYF. The CDR3 nucleotides read TGTGCCAGCAGCCAAGACCGGACAGTCCAAGAGACCCAGTACTTC. This rearrangement joins TRBV4-2 to TRBJ2-5, with D possibly being TRBD1 (6 bases). CDR1 LGHNA and CDR2 YNFKEQ come from the germline V gene. V was cut by 0 bases and J by 1 base, with 9 bases left in between. This CDR3 region has 15 residues.

This clone was seen more than once but under ten times. J is TRBJ1-2 and V is TRBV19; 10 bases align to TRBD1. V shed 5 bases, J shed 7 bases, and the junction held 13 bases outside the gene matches. Germline CDR1 is LNHDA and CDR2 is SQIVND (reference sequence). The CDR3 is 16 residues long. The CDR3 nucleotides are TGTGCCAGTAGTCCAACCGGGACAGGGGAATTTGGTGGCTACACCTTC. Translated: CASSPTGTGEFGGYTF.

V is TRBV29-1 and J is TRBJ1-1; D might be TRBD1 (5 bases). Germline V gives CDR1 SQVTM, CDR2 ANQGSEA. The CDR3 length is 12 residues. V lost 4 bases and J lost 6, with 12 bases in between. In nucleotides, the CDR3 is TGCAGCGTTGGGGAGTGGGGCGCTGAAGCTTTCTTT. Residues: CSVGEWGAEAFF. The whole variable domain, filled in from reference TRBV29-1 and TRBJ1-1, reads SAVISQKPSRDICQRGTSLTIQCQVDSQVTMMFWYRQQPGQSLTLIATANQGSEATYESGFVIDKFPISRPNLTFSTLTVSNMSPEDSSIYLCSVGEWGAEAFFGQGTRLTVV.

V gene TRBV18 combines with J gene TRBJ2-7; 9 positions agree with TRBD1. J was trimmed by 4 bases and V by 5 bases; bases with no gene match: 6. CDR1 and CDR2 (germline): KGHSH, LQKENI. The CDR3 extends over 14 amino acids. The CDR3 loop is CASSLQGAPYEQYF. CDR3 coding DNA: TGTGCCAGCTCATTACAGGGGGCCCCTTACGAGCAGTACTTC.

CDR3 nucleotides: TGCAGCGTTGAACAAGGCCAGGGTTCCTACAATGAGCAGTTCTTC. Translated: CSVEQGQGSYNEQFF. The chain carries TRBV29-1 and TRBJ2-1; D perhaps matches TRBD1 (5 bases). This CDR3 spans 15 amino acids. The germline gives CDR1 SQVTM, CDR2 ANQGSEA. The V end was cut by 2 bases, the J end by 1 base, with 12 bases between.

V gene TRBV7-2 combines with J gene TRBJ2-7; D uncertain. The germline gives CDR1 SGHTA, CDR2 FQGNSA. V was shortened by 7 bases and J by 1 base, with 14 bases between the two germline ends. The CDR3 totals 14 residues. The CDR3 loop is CASTHANPSYEQYF. Written as DNA, the CDR3 is TGTGCCAGCACCCACGCCAACCCTTCCTACGAGCAGTACTTC.

This clone was picked up a small number of times. The chain employs TRBV7-3 and TRBJ2-1; TRBD2 aligns across 15 bases. Germline V CDR1 and CDR2: SGHTA, FQGTGA. After removal of 4 bases from V and 11 bases from J, the junction contained 3 bases not matched to a gene. This CDR3 comprises 14 residues. This CDR3 reads CASSSGLAGGKQFF. DNA of the CDR3: TGTGCCAGCAGCTCGGGACTAGCGGGGGGAAAGCAGTTCTTC.

The J gene is TRBJ2-5, the V gene TRBV5-1; D tentatively reads TRBD1 or TRBD2 (5 bases each). Germline CDR1 is SGHRS and CDR2 is YFSETQ. CDR3 length: 15 amino acids. V was shortened by 6 bases and J by 2 bases, with 17 bases between the two germline ends. The CDR3 spells CASNPGPAGQETQYF. The DNA for the CDR3 is TGCGCCAGCAACCCGGGACCTGCAGGACAAGAGACCCAGTACTTC.

This clone was detected once. CDR3 DNA: TGTGCCAGCAGGGGGACAGGGTCGGTCGGCGAGCAGTACTTC. It specifies CASRGTGSVGEQYF. V and J are TRBV6-5 and TRBJ2-7; 9 bases agree with TRBD1. The J segment lost 6 bases and the V segment lost 6 bases, leaving 9 bases of the junction unmatched. The CDR3 has 14 residues. CDR1 and CDR2 from the germline V gene are MNHEY and SVGAGI.

The CDR3 sequence: CSVAWQPNQPQHF. Written as DNA, the CDR3 is TGCAGCGTTGCCTGGCAGCCCAATCAGCCCCAGCATTTT. The V gene is TRBV29-1, the J gene TRBJ1-5; D gene unclear. The germline V gene encodes CDR1 SQVTM and CDR2 ANQGSEA. This CDR3 comprises 13 residues. V lost 4 bases to trimming and J lost 3 bases, with 10 bases between them.

The V gene is TRBV9, the J gene TRBJ1-1, with D uncertain. V lost 4 bases and J lost 6, with 16 bases in between. There are 14 residues in the CDR3. CDR1 and CDR2 (germline): SGDLS, YYNGEE. CDR3 in DNA: TGTGCCAGCAGCCCCCACGACTCAGCCCCTGAAGCTTTCTTT. Residues: CASSPHDSAPEAFF. Looking up the rest from reference TRBV9 and TRBJ1-1 gives the full variable domain: DSGVTQTPKHLITATGQRVTLRCSPRSGDLSVYWYQQSLDQGLQFLIQYYNGEERAKGNILERFSAQQFPDLHSELNLSSLELGDSALYFCASSPHDSAPEAFFGQGTRLTVV.

This clone was counted a few times. The CDR3 bases are TGTGCCAGCAGTGACGAGGGGTCGGATACGCAGTATTTT. It codes for CASSDEGSDTQYF. The V and J genes are TRBV2 and TRBJ2-3; TRBD1 or TRBD2 may be the D gene (5 bases each). CDR1 is SNHLY and CDR2 is FYNNEI in the germline V gene. Trimming pared 3 bases from V and 6 bases from J, leaving 10 bases between. This CDR3 is built from 13 residues.

This chain joins TRBV29-1 and TRBJ2-2; TRBD2 is a possible D gene (6 bases). Trimming left V 5 bases short and J 3 bases short, with 13 bases between. Germline V gene lookup returns CDR1 SQVTM and CDR2 ANQGSEA. The CDR3 has 14 amino acids. The CDR3 reads CSVTAGLDTGELFF. The DNA of the CDR3 is TGCAGCGTTACGGCGGGACTTGACACCGGGGAGCTGTTTTTT.

This clone appeared a single time. The chain combines TRBV27 with TRBJ1-6; possible D gene TRBD1, 6 bases. Germline values: CDR1 MNHEY, CDR2 SMNVEV (reference sequence). Deletions cut 6 bases from V and 5 bases from J, with 20 bases between. The CDR3 sequence is 17 residues long. The DNA for the CDR3 is TGTGCCAGCAGAATCTTACAGGGAGAGGGGGATAATTCACCCCTCCACTTT. Residues: CASRILQGEGDNSPLHF.

This rearrangement joins TRBV29-1 to TRBJ2-7; tentatively, D is TRBD1 (5 bases). The CDR3 runs 12 residues. V lost 7 bases, J lost 5 bases, and 15 bases lay in between. Germline assignment: CDR1 SQVTM and CDR2 ANQGSEA. The CDR3 DNA sequence: TGCAGCGCCGTGGGCAGGGTCCACGAGCAGTACTTC. Translated: CSAVGRVHEQYF.

The chain carries TRBV2 and TRBJ2-5; weak D call: TRBD1 (5 bases). Per the germline V gene, CDR1 is SNHLY and CDR2 is FYNNEI. The V and J ends lost 4 bases and 1 base respectively, with 10 bases between them. The CDR3 loop spans 14 amino acids. The CDR3 DNA reads TGTGCCAGCAGTGTATCGACAGCCCAAGAGACCCAGTACTTC. As protein: CASSVSTAQETQYF. Drawing the rest from reference TRBV2 and TRBJ2-5, the complete variable domain is EPEVTQTPSHQVTQMGQEVILRCVPISNHLYFYWYRQILGQKVEFLVSFYNNEISEKSEIFDDQFSVERPDGSNFTLKIRSTKLEDSAMYFCASSVSTAQETQYFGPGTRLLVL.

V usage is TRBV9 and J usage is TRBJ1-1, with 7 bases fitting TRBD1. Trimming took 2 bases from V and 5 from J; bases not matched to a gene: 3. The V gene's germline CDR1 is SGDLS and CDR2 YYNGEE. This CDR3 has 13 residues. The CDR3 spells CASSVTGRTEAFF. The CDR3 coding sequence is TGTGCCAGCAGCGTGACAGGGAGGACTGAAGCTTTCTTT. Supplemented by reference TRBV9 and TRBJ1-1, the full variable domain reads DSGVTQTPKHLITATGQRVTLRCSPRSGDLSVYWYQQSLDQGLQFLIQYYNGEERAKGNILERFSAQQFPDLHSELNLSSLELGDSALYFCASSVTGRTEAFFGQGTRLTVV.

The chain links TRBV28 to TRBJ2-5; the match to TRBD2 covers 8 bases. V shed 6 bases, J shed 5 bases, and the junction held 8 bases outside the gene matches. The CDR3 length is 14 residues. From germline, CDR1 is MDHEN and CDR2 SYDVKM. As DNA, the CDR3 is TGTGCCAGCAGAGAAAGGACTAGCCGGGAGACCCAGTACTTC. It encodes CASRERTSRETQYF.

This clone appeared once. The chain combines TRBV5-6 with TRBJ1-4; a weak D match, TRBD1 (5 bases). The germline gives CDR1 SGHDT, CDR2 YYEEEE. The V end was cut by 4 bases, the J end by 0 bases, with 16 bases between. The CDR3 has 17 residues. In DNA, the CDR3 is TGTGCCAGCAGCGCCGAAGAAGGGGCCACAACTAATGAAAAACTGTTTTTT. Encoded protein: CASSAEEGATTNEKLFF.